The 32 T cell receptor beta chains below were found in one sample sequenced in a study of shared clonotypes between healthy human individuals. The table came from immunoSEQ multiplex PCR; TCRdb's copy has only in-frame clones and leaves some out. The data hold about 1 million clones, with approximately 70% observed a single time. Specimen: memory CD4+ T cells sorted from blood. The sample's subset: CD45RA-negative fraction. Source of these receptors: a man aged 18 to 35 in good health.

This clone was found many times. This sequence joins TRBV30 and TRBJ2-3, with D possibly matching TRBD2 (6 bases). V was pared by 7 bases and J by 2 bases, with 16 bases between. Germline V CDR1 and CDR2: GTSNPN, SVGIG (reference sequence). CDR3 length: 14 amino acids. The CDR3 protein is CAFTGRGATDTQYF. In DNA form, the CDR3 reads TGTGCCTTCACGGGGCGGGGCGCCACAGATACGCAGTATTTT.

The table lists this clone with many counts. Distinct nucleotide sequences in the sample also encode this CDR3. The chain has TRBV19 and TRBJ1-1; possible D gene TRBD1, 6 bases. CDR1 is LNHDA, CDR2 SQIVND, per germline (reference sequence). This CDR3 contains 15 residues. V was cut by 2 bases and J by 4 bases, with 14 bases left in between. The CDR3 bases are TGTGCCAGTAGTATATCCACAGGGAGGGGCACTGAAGCTTTCTTT. It is translated as CASSISTGRGTEAFF.

V usage is TRBV19 and J usage is TRBJ2-3; weak D call: TRBD2 (5 bases). Looked up from germline, CDR1 is LNHDA and CDR2 is SQIVND (reference sequence). The CDR3 runs 14 residues. V was trimmed by 3 bases and J by 9 bases, leaving 16 bases between them. CDR3 loop: CASSILGSGLTQYF. The DNA of the CDR3 is TGTGCCAGTAGTATTTTAGGGTCCGGACTCACGCAGTATTTT. Filled out from reference TRBV19 and TRBJ2-3, the complete variable domain reads DGGITQSPKYLFRKEGQNVTLSCEQNLNHDAMYWYRQDPGQGLRLIYYSQIVNDFQKGDIAEGYSVSREKKESFPLTVTSAQKNPTAFYLCASSILGSGLTQYFGPGTRLTVL.

This chain joins TRBV5-1 and TRBJ1-1; D gene ambiguous. V lost 2 bases to trimming and J lost 8 bases, with 13 bases between them. Germline V gene lookup returns CDR1 SGHRS and CDR2 YFSETQ. This CDR3 contains 13 residues. Here the CDR3 DNA reads TGCGCCAGCAGCTTTGGTTATACAGCCGAAGCTTTCTTT. Translating it yields CASSFGYTAEAFF.

This rearrangement joins TRBV6-5 to TRBJ1-4; D is ambiguous. The V and J ends lost 0 bases and 7 bases respectively, with 6 bases between them. The CDR3 spans 13 residues. Germline V gene lookup returns CDR1 MNHEY and CDR2 SVGAGI. The DNA of the CDR3 is TGTGCCAGCAGTTACTCATACACTGAAAAACTGTTTTTT. Its protein product is CASSYSYTEKLFF.

This sequence joins TRBV7-2 and TRBJ2-1, with 9 bases matching TRBD2. The CDR3 runs 17 residues. The germline CDR1 and CDR2 sequences are SGHTA and FQGNSA. Trimming removed 0 bases from V and 7 bases from J; junction bases left unmatched: 10. CDR3 residues: CASSLALKAGGGNEQFF. In DNA, the CDR3 is TGTGCCAGCAGCTTAGCCCTAAAAGCGGGAGGTGGGAATGAGCAGTTCTTC.

This chain joins TRBV5-4 and TRBJ2-3; 9 positions agree with TRBD1. Trimming removed 4 bases from V and 2 bases from J; junction bases left unmatched: 8. CDR3 length equals 16 residues. Germline assignment: CDR1 SGHNT and CDR2 YYREEE (reference sequence). The chain's CDR3 is CASSIQQGANTDTQYF. The DNA of the CDR3 is TGTGCCAGCAGCATACAACAGGGGGCCAACACAGATACGCAGTATTTT. The whole variable domain, filled in from reference TRBV5-4 and TRBJ2-3, reads ETGVTQSPTHLIKTRGQQVTLRCSSQSGHNTVSWYQQALGQGPQFIFQYYREEENGRGNFPPRFSGLQFPNYSSELNVNALELDDSALYLCASSIQQGANTDTQYFGPGTRLTVL.

The chain carries TRBV19 and TRBJ1-4; D unresolved. Germline-derived CDR1 and CDR2 are LNHDA and SQIVND (reference sequence). V was cut by 6 bases and J by 8 bases, with 16 bases left in between. CDR3 length: 14 amino acids. CDR3 sequence (DNA): TGTGCCAGTAGGCCCCTTAAGGCTCGGGAAAAACTGTTTTTT. Translation: CASRPLKAREKLFF.

This clone showed up just a few times. The gene calls are TRBV5-1 and TRBJ2-5, with 12 bases identical to TRBD2. V was pared by 0 bases and J by 2 bases, with 11 bases of the junction left unmatched. Germline V gene lookup returns CDR1 SGHRS and CDR2 YFSETQ. This CDR3 has 19 amino acids. CDR3 sequence: CASSLVMPSGRAGQETQYF. The CDR3 DNA reads as TGCGCCAGCAGCTTGGTTATGCCTAGCGGGAGGGCCGGTCAAGAGACCCAGTACTTC.

The V gene is TRBV4-1, the J gene TRBJ1-5; a possible D gene is TRBD1 (5 bases). Germline V lookup: CDR1 MGHRA, CDR2 YSYEKL. V was trimmed by 3 bases and J by 6 bases, leaving 18 bases between them. CDR3 size: 16 residues. The CDR3 sequence is CASSHKQENWIQPQHF. The CDR3 DNA is TGCGCCAGCAGCCATAAACAGGAGAACTGGATTCAGCCCCAGCATTTT.

This clone was recorded a few times. This chain connects TRBV5-1 to TRBJ1-1; D gene ambiguous. Trimming removed 1 base from V and 6 bases from J, with 10 bases in between. Germline V CDR1 and CDR2: SGHRS, YFSETQ. The CDR3 spans 13 residues. The CDR3 protein is CASSLRERAEAFF. CDR3 nucleotides: TGCGCCAGCAGCTTGCGCGAAAGGGCTGAAGCTTTCTTT.

The gene calls are TRBV6-1 and TRBJ1-5; 7 positions match TRBD1. Trimming took 2 bases from V and 2 from J; bases not matched to a gene: 6. This CDR3 has 16 residues. Looked up from germline, CDR1 is MNHNS and CDR2 is SASEGT. This chain's CDR3 is CASSEQAGGGNQPQHF. CDR3 nucleotide sequence: TGTGCCAGCAGTGAACAGGCAGGGGGTGGCAATCAGCCCCAGCATTTT.

This clone was recorded a few times. V is TRBV5-1 and J is TRBJ2-2; 9 positions match TRBD2. The length of the CDR3 is 15 residues. Germline-derived CDR1 and CDR2 are SGHRS and YFSETQ. The V and J ends lost 6 bases and 6 bases, in that order; junction bases with no gene match: 9. The CDR3 DNA is TGCGCCAGCACCCCGGCGGGAGGGCAGGCCGGGGAGCTGTTTTTT. This codes for CASTPAGGQAGELFF.

The V and J genes are TRBV18 and TRBJ1-1; no reliable D call. The CDR3 runs to 16 residues. V was trimmed by 2 bases and J by 0 bases, leaving 13 bases between them. From germline, CDR1 is KGHSH and CDR2 LQKENI. CDR3 nucleotides: TGTGCCAGCTCACCATCTGTTTTCACCATGAACACTGAAGCTTTCTTT. Its translation is CASSPSVFTMNTEAFF.

The chain has TRBV5-4 and TRBJ1-2; 7 positions agree with TRBD1. The CDR3 totals 14 residues. CDR1 is SGHNT and CDR2 is YYREEE in the germline V gene (reference sequence). V lost 0 bases and J lost 2; bases outside the gene matches: 1. This CDR3 reads CASSLGGQNYGYTF. In DNA form, the CDR3 reads TGTGCCAGCAGCTTGGGGGGACAGAACTATGGCTACACCTTC.

The gene calls are TRBV14 and TRBJ2-2, with TRBD2 as a possible D gene (6 bases). The CDR3 spans 17 residues. The ends were cut back, 2 bases at V and 4 bases at J, with 17 bases in the middle. Germline CDR1 reads SGHDN; CDR2 reads FVKESK. The chain's CDR3 is CASSQMGRGRPTGELFF. CDR3 DNA sequence: TGTGCCAGCAGCCAAATGGGGCGGGGTAGACCCACCGGGGAGCTGTTTTTT.

The chain is built from TRBV9 and TRBJ2-1; 7 bases align to TRBD1. Germline trimming cut 0 bases from V and 10 bases from J; bases unmatched to any gene: 13. The CDR3 is 16 amino acids. Germline assignment: CDR1 SGDLS and CDR2 YYNGEE. CDR3 loop: CASSVGVIEGAEEQFF. The CDR3 DNA sequence: TGTGCCAGCAGCGTAGGTGTTATTGAGGGGGCAGAGGAGCAGTTCTTC.

The CDR3 spells CATSKPSAYEQYF. The CDR3 DNA is TGTGCCACCAGCAAACCCAGCGCCTACGAGCAGTACTTC. This chain links TRBV15 with TRBJ2-7; no clear D gene. CDR1 is LNHNV, CDR2 YYDKDF, per germline (reference sequence). The CDR3 consists of 13 residues. V was pared by 4 bases and J by 2 bases, with 9 bases between. Based on the CDR3 plus reference TRBV15 and TRBJ2-7, the full variable domain is DAMVIQNPRYQVTQFGKPVTLSCSQTLNHNVMYWYQQKSSQAPKLLFHYYDKDFNNEADTPDNFQSRRPNTSFCFLDIRSPGLGDTAMYLCATSKPSAYEQYFGPGTRLTVT.

In its sample, this clone was seen a few times. V is TRBV7-9 and J is TRBJ1-2; D is perhaps TRBD1 (5 bases). Germline V gene data show CDR1 as SEHNR and CDR2 as FQNEAQ (reference sequence). Trimming stripped 2 bases from V and 8 bases from J, with 15 bases between. This CDR3 comprises 14 residues. The DNA of the CDR3 is TGTGCCAGCAGCTTAACAGGAGAGAGCAAAGGCTACACCTTC. Translation: CASSLTGESKGYTF.

The chain is built from TRBV7-2 and TRBJ2-3, with D uncertain. V gave up 1 base and J gave up 4 bases, with 6 bases separating them. The V gene's germline CDR1 is SGHTA and CDR2 FQGNSA. The CDR3 runs to 13 residues. The CDR3 DNA follows: TGTGCCAGCAGCTTAGTCGTTTCAGATACGCAGTATTTT. Its protein is CASSLVVSDTQYF.

A few counts support this clone. V is TRBV7-8 and J is TRBJ2-7; tentative D call: TRBD1 (6 bases). The CDR3 length is 14 residues. Trimming stripped 2 bases from V and 5 bases from J, with 13 bases between. The germline CDR1 and CDR2 sequences are SGHVS and FQNEAQ. The CDR3 DNA follows: TGTGCCAGCAGCTTATGGTCAGGGGACCACGAGCAGTACTTC. Translated: CASSLWSGDHEQYF.

This clone was seen only a few times. This rearrangement joins TRBV30 to TRBJ1-5, with a possible D match to TRBD1 (5 bases). The ends were cut back, 3 bases at V and 3 bases at J, with 15 bases in the middle. The CDR3 has 15 amino acids. CDR1 GTSNPN and CDR2 SVGIG come from the germline V gene (reference sequence). CDR3 nucleotide sequence: TGTGCCTGGAGCCTTCTGGAAGGGGACAATCAGCCCCAGCATTTT. It codes for CAWSLLEGDNQPQHF.

The gene calls are TRBV5-4 and TRBJ2-1; TRBD2 is a possible D gene (6 bases). CDR3 length: 17 residues. Between the trimmed V and J ends, which lost 5 bases and 0 bases, there was a span of 18 bases. The germline CDR1 and CDR2 sequences are SGHNT and YYREEE (reference sequence). The CDR3 loop reads CASSLPGGASSYNEQFF. CDR3 nucleotides: TGTGCCAGCAGTTTACCCGGCGGGGCCAGCTCCTACAATGAGCAGTTCTTC.

This chain uses TRBV6-5 with TRBJ1-1, with a tentative D call TRBD1 (5 bases). The ends were cut back, 6 bases at V and 4 bases at J, with 12 bases in the middle. CDR1 MNHEY and CDR2 SVGAGI come from the germline V gene. The CDR3 has 13 residues. CDR3 sequence: CASSREGGTEAFF. The CDR3 DNA sequence: TGTGCCAGCAGCAGGGAGGGAGGCACTGAAGCTTTCTTT.

The chain carries TRBV7-8 and TRBJ2-5; maybe TRBD2 (5 bases). Germline V gives CDR1 SGHVS, CDR2 FQNEAQ. CDR3 length equals 17 residues. V lost 3 bases to trimming and J lost 0 bases, with 17 bases between them. The CDR3 DNA is TGTGCCAGCAGCTTCCTCCGGGGAGCCATGTACCAAGAGACCCAGTACTTC. Translated: CASSFLRGAMYQETQYF.

V gene TRBV9 combines with J gene TRBJ2-1; TRBD2 matches at 10 bases. Germline CDR1 reads SGDLS; CDR2 reads YYNGEE. Trimming took 4 bases from V and 0 from J; bases not matched to a gene: 13. The CDR3 has 19 amino acids. CDR3 nucleotide sequence: TGTGCCAGCAGCATCGTAGCGGGGGGCCCTTCTATCTCCTACAATGAGCAGTTCTTC. It specifies CASSIVAGGPSISYNEQFF.

The rearrangement joins TRBV18 to TRBJ2-1, with TRBD1 as a possible D gene (5 bases). Germline values: CDR1 KGHSH, CDR2 LQKENI. Trimming removed 0 bases at V and 1 base at J, with 22 bases between. The CDR3 loop spans 20 amino acids. The CDR3 bases are TGTGCCAGCTCACCACCGACGGGCCAGGGTTTCTCGGGTTCCTACAATGAGCAGTTCTTC. Its translation is CASSPPTGQGFSGSYNEQFF.

V usage is TRBV11-2 and J usage is TRBJ2-3; D possibly uses TRBD1 or TRBD2 (5 bases each). CDR1 is SGHAT, CDR2 FQNNGV, per germline. CDR3 length: 16 residues. With 2 bases removed from V and 3 bases from J, the gap between germline ends came to 15 bases. The CDR3 sequence: CASSLKPGWGTDTQYF. The CDR3 coding sequence is TGTGCCAGCAGCTTAAAGCCAGGGTGGGGGACAGATACGCAGTATTTT.

The chain combines TRBV30 with TRBJ1-4; D may be TRBD1 (5 bases). Between the trimmed V and J ends, which lost 2 bases and 0 bases, there was a span of 16 bases. The CDR3 covers 17 residues. The V gene's germline CDR1 is GTSNPN and CDR2 SVGIG (reference sequence). The CDR3 DNA reads as TGTGCCTGGAGTATAAAGACAGTTTTTTCAACTAATGAAAAACTGTTTTTT. It specifies CAWSIKTVFSTNEKLFF.

The J gene is TRBJ2-7, the V gene TRBV6-1; 7 nucleotides line up with TRBD2. The V segment lost 8 bases and the J segment 0 bases; nucleotides outside the gene matches: 10. Germline-derived CDR1 and CDR2 are MNHNS and SASEGT. CDR3 length: 15 residues. CDR3 sequence (DNA): TGTGCCAGCGGCGGGCTAGCGGACCCCTCCTACGAGCAGTACTTC. Amino acid sequence: CASGGLADPSYEQYF.

This clone was seen a few times. The chain combines TRBV2 with TRBJ1-4; D is perhaps TRBD1 (6 bases). The CDR3 extends over 14 amino acids. Germline CDR1 SNHLY, CDR2 FYNNEI. Between the trimmed V and J ends, which lost 4 bases and 4 bases, there was a span of 10 bases. The CDR3 is CASSVSGVNEKLFF. The CDR3 nucleotides read TGTGCCAGCAGTGTTTCAGGGGTTAATGAAAAACTGTTTTTT.

The table lists this clone with a count of one. The identical CDR3 is also encoded by other nucleotide sequences in the sample. The rearrangement uses TRBV6-1 and TRBJ1-2, with D maybe TRBD1 (5 bases). The CDR3 runs to 11 residues. Germline CDR1 reads MNHNS; CDR2 reads SASEGT. V dropped 8 bases and J dropped 4 bases, with 8 bases sitting between them. CDR3 nucleotide sequence: TGTGCCAGCTTGGGGGGCTATGGCTACACCTTC. Its protein is CASLGGYGYTF.